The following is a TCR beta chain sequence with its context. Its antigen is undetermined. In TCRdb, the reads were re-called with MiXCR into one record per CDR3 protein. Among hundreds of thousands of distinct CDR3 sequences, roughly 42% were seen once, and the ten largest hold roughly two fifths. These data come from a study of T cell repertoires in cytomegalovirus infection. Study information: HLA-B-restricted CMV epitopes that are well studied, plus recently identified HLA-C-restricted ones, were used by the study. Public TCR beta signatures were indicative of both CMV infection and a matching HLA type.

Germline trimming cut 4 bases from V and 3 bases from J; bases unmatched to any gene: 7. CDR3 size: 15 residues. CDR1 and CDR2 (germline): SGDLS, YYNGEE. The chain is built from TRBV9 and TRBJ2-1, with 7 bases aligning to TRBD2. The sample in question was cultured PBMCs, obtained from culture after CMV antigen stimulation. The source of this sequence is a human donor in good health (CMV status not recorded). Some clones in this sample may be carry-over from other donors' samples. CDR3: CASSPPTSDYNEQFF. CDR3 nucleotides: TGTGCCAGCAGCCCCCCTACTAGCGACTACAATGAGCAGTTCTTC.